The rows below give T cell receptor beta chains drawn from one sample of a study of shared clonotypes between healthy human individuals. Only in-frame clones appear in the TCRdb table, and some are missing; sequencing was by immunoSEQ multiplex PCR. The table records roughly 2,000,000 clones, about 95% of them present only once. Input material: naive CD8+ T cells sorted from blood. The receptors were gathered from a man aged 18 to 30 in good health. The CDR3 runs from the conserved cysteine through the conserved F or W. Each record gives: D gene, CDR3 length, clone size, V gene, J gene, CDR3 DNA, CDR3 protein. D genes are given only for firm matches. Part of the rows lack a size; the others show once, few, many or a class for expanded clones.

.	12	.	TRBV6-1	TRBJ2-7	TGTGCCAGCAGTGAACCGTCCTACGAGCAGTACTTC	CASSEPSYEQYF
.	15	.	TRBV5-8	TRBJ1-2	TGTGCCAGCAGCTCTCGGTTGGCGGGCAGCTATGGCTACACCTTC	CASSSRLAGSYGYTF
.	14	once	TRBV9	TRBJ1-2	TGTGCCAGCAGCGTAGATGGCGGATTCTATGGCTACACCTTC	CASSVDGGFYGYTF
TRBD2	14	.	TRBV4-1	TRBJ2-3	TGCGCCAGCAGCCGGACTAGCGACACAGATACGCAGTATTTT	CASSRTSDTDTQYF
TRBD1	16	once	TRBV11-2	TRBJ2-2	TGTGCCAGCAGCTACCGATTGACAGGGGACACCGGGGAGCTGTTTTTT	CASSYRLTGDTGELFF
.	16	.	TRBV7-9	TRBJ1-1	TGTGCCAGCAGCAACCTAGGGGAGGGACAGAACACTGAAGCTTTCTTT	CASSNLGEGQNTEAFF
.	14	.	TRBV27	TRBJ1-1	TGTGCCAGCAGTATACAGGGAGGAAACACTGAAGCTTTCTTT	CASSIQGGNTEAFF
TRBD2	14	.	TRBV27	TRBJ2-3	TGTGCCAGCAGTATTGGGACTAGTATAGATACGCAGTATTTT	CASSIGTSIDTQYF
TRBD1	13	few	TRBV11-2	TRBJ1-6	TGTGCCAGCAGCTCCTACAGGGGGCAGCCCCTCCACTTT	CASSSYRGQPLHF
.	15	.	TRBV14	TRBJ2-5	TGTGCCAGCAGCCATGAGGACTCCCCCCAAGAGACCCAGTACTTC	CASSHEDSPQETQYF
TRBD1	15	.	TRBV2	TRBJ2-7	TGTGCCAGCAGCCCAGGACAGGGAGGCTCCTACGAGCAGTACTTC	CASSPGQGGSYEQYF
TRBD1	16	.	TRBV4-3	TRBJ2-1	TGCGCCAGCAGCCAAGATCCCGGGACAGGGGGCAATGAGCAGTTCTTC	CASSQDPGTGGNEQFF
.	12	.	TRBV7-9	TRBJ2-7	TGTGCCAGCAGCTTAGTCGGGGTAGAGCAGTACTTC	CASSLVGVEQYF
.	16	once	TRBV27	TRBJ1-2	TGTGCCAGCAGTTTATCTAGAGGGTTTGCCATCTATGGCTACACCTTC	CASSLSRGFAIYGYTF